This TCR beta chain was sequenced during a study of T cell repertoires in cytomegalovirus infection. The study's findings and limits: Summed frequency of public TCR beta families distinguished CMV carriers with the relevant HLA.

V lost 0 bases, J lost 5 bases, and 13 bases stayed unmatched. Germline V lookup: CDR1 ENHRY, CDR2 SYGVKD. This CDR3 contains 19 residues. Comment on this clonotype: The antigen is not known.

TCRdb re-called the reads through MiXCR, storing one row per CDR3 protein. This sample yields around 81,000 distinct CDR3 sequences, of which 35% to 45% are seen a single time; approximately 93% belongs to the top ten. Specimen: CD8+ T cells from cultured PBMCs, collected from culture after CMV antigen stimulation. The chain joins TRBV10-3 to TRBJ2-3; 11 bases agree with TRBD2. The clonotype comes from a human donor in good health (CMV status not recorded). Some clones in this sample may be carry-over from other donors' samples. The CDR3 spells CAISESGPIAGGPRDTQYF. The CDR3 nucleotides are TGTGCCATCAGTGAGTCGGGGCCGATAGCGGGGGGGCCAAGAGATACGCAGTATTTT.